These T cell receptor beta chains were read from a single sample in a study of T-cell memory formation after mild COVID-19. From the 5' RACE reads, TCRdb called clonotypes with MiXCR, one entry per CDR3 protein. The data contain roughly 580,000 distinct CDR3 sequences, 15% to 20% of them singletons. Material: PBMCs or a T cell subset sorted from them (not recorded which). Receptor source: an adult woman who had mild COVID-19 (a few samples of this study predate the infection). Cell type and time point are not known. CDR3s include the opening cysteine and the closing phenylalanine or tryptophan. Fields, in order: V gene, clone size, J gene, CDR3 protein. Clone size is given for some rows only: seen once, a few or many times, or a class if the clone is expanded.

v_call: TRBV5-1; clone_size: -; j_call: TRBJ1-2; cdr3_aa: CASSLVPADYGYTF
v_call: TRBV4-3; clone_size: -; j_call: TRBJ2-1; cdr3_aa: CASSQDYRRVSYNEQFF
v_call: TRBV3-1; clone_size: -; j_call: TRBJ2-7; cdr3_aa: CASSQWTRGKQYF
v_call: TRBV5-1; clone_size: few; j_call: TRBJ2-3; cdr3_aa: CASSFIQRSTDTQYF
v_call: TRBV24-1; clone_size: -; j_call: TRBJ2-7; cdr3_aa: CATSDGGLGTYEQYF
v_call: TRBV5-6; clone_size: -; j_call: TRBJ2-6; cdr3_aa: CASSLGQASGVFSGANVLTF
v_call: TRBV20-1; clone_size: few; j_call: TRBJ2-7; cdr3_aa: CSASGQSYEQYF
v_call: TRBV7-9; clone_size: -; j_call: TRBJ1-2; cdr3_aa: CASSLMGYTF
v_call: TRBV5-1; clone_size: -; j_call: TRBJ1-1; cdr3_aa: CASSSKFGTSMNTEAFF
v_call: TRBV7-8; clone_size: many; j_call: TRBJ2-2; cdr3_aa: CASRRGGYTGELFF
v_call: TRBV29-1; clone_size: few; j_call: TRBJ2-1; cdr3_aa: CSVVGTLSYNEQFF
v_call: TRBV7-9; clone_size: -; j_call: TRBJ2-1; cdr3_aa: CASSQKYYNEQFF
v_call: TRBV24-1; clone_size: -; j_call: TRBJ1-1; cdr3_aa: CATSVEDPGNTEAFF
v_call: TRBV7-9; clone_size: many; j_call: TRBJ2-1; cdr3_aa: CASSDTGTGSNEQFF
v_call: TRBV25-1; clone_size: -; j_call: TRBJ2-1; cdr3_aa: CASTGHEQFF
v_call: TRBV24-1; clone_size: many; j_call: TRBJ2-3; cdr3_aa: CATSDQGSAGDTQYF
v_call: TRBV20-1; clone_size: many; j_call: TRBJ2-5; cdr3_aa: CSARDGRPGETQYF
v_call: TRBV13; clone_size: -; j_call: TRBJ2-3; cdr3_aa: CASSFRGGPGTDTQYF
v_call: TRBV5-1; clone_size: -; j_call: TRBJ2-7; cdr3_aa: CASSLASRLAGDYEQYF
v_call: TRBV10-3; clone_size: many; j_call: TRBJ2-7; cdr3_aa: CAISERAGEDEQYF
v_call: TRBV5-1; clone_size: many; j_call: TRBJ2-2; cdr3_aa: CASSVGQGGTGELFF
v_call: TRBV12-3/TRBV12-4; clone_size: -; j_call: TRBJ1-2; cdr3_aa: CASSSTGTVNYGYTF
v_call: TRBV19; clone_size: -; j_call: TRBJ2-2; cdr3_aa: CASSIVGRRELFF
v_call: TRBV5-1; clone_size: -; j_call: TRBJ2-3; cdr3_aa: CASSFSLAGTGGSDTQYF
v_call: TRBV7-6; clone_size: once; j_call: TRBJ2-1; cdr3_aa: CASSFGVPLDTGYNEQFF
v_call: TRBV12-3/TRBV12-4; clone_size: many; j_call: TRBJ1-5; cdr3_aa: CASSLASNQPQHF
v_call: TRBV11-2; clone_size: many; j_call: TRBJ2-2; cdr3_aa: CASSLGGGATGELFF
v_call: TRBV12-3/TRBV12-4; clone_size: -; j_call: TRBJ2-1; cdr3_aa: CASSSGLAGRNEQFF
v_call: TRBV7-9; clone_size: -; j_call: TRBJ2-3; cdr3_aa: CASSFSIGADTQYF
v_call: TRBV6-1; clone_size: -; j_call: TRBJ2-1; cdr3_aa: CASSDRSYNEQFF
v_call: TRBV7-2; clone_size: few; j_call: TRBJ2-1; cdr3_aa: CASSASRGGSYNEQFF
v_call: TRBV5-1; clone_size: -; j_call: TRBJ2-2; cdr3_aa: CASSLEGEASTGELFF
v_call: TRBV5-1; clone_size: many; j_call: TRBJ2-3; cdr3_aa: CASSWSSGGIAVADTQYF
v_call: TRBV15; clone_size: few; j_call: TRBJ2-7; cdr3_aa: CATSRESGLGDEQYF
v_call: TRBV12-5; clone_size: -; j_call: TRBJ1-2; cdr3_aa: CASGLVPDANYGYTF
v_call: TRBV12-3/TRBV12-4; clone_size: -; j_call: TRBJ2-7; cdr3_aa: CASSFQWFGRGGSYEQYF
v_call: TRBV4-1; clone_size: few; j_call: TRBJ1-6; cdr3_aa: CASSQRSAGNGNSPLHF
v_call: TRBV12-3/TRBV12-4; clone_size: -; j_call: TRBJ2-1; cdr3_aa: CASTFALQPNYNEQFF
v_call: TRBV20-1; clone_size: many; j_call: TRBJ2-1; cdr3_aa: CSAWPKYNEQFF
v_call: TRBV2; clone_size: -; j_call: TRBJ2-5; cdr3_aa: CASSEGTATNQETQYF
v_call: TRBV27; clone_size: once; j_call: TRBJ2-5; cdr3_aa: CASSLIGAGERETQYF
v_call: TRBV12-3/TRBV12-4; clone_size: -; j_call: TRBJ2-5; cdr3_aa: CASSLVTGGLLQETQYF
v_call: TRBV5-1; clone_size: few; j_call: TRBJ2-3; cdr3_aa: CASSFEGRGTDTQYF
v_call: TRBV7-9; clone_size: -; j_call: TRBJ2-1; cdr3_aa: CASSSPTGSSYNEQFF
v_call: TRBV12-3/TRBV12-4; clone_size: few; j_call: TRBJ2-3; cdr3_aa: CASRGRGRSSTDTQYF
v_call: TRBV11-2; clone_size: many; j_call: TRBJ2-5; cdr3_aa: CASSPGLDYQETQYF
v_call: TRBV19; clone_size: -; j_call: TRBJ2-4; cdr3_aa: CASSISAGQAKNIQYF
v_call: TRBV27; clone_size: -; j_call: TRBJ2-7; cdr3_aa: CASSPAGHSGFGQYF